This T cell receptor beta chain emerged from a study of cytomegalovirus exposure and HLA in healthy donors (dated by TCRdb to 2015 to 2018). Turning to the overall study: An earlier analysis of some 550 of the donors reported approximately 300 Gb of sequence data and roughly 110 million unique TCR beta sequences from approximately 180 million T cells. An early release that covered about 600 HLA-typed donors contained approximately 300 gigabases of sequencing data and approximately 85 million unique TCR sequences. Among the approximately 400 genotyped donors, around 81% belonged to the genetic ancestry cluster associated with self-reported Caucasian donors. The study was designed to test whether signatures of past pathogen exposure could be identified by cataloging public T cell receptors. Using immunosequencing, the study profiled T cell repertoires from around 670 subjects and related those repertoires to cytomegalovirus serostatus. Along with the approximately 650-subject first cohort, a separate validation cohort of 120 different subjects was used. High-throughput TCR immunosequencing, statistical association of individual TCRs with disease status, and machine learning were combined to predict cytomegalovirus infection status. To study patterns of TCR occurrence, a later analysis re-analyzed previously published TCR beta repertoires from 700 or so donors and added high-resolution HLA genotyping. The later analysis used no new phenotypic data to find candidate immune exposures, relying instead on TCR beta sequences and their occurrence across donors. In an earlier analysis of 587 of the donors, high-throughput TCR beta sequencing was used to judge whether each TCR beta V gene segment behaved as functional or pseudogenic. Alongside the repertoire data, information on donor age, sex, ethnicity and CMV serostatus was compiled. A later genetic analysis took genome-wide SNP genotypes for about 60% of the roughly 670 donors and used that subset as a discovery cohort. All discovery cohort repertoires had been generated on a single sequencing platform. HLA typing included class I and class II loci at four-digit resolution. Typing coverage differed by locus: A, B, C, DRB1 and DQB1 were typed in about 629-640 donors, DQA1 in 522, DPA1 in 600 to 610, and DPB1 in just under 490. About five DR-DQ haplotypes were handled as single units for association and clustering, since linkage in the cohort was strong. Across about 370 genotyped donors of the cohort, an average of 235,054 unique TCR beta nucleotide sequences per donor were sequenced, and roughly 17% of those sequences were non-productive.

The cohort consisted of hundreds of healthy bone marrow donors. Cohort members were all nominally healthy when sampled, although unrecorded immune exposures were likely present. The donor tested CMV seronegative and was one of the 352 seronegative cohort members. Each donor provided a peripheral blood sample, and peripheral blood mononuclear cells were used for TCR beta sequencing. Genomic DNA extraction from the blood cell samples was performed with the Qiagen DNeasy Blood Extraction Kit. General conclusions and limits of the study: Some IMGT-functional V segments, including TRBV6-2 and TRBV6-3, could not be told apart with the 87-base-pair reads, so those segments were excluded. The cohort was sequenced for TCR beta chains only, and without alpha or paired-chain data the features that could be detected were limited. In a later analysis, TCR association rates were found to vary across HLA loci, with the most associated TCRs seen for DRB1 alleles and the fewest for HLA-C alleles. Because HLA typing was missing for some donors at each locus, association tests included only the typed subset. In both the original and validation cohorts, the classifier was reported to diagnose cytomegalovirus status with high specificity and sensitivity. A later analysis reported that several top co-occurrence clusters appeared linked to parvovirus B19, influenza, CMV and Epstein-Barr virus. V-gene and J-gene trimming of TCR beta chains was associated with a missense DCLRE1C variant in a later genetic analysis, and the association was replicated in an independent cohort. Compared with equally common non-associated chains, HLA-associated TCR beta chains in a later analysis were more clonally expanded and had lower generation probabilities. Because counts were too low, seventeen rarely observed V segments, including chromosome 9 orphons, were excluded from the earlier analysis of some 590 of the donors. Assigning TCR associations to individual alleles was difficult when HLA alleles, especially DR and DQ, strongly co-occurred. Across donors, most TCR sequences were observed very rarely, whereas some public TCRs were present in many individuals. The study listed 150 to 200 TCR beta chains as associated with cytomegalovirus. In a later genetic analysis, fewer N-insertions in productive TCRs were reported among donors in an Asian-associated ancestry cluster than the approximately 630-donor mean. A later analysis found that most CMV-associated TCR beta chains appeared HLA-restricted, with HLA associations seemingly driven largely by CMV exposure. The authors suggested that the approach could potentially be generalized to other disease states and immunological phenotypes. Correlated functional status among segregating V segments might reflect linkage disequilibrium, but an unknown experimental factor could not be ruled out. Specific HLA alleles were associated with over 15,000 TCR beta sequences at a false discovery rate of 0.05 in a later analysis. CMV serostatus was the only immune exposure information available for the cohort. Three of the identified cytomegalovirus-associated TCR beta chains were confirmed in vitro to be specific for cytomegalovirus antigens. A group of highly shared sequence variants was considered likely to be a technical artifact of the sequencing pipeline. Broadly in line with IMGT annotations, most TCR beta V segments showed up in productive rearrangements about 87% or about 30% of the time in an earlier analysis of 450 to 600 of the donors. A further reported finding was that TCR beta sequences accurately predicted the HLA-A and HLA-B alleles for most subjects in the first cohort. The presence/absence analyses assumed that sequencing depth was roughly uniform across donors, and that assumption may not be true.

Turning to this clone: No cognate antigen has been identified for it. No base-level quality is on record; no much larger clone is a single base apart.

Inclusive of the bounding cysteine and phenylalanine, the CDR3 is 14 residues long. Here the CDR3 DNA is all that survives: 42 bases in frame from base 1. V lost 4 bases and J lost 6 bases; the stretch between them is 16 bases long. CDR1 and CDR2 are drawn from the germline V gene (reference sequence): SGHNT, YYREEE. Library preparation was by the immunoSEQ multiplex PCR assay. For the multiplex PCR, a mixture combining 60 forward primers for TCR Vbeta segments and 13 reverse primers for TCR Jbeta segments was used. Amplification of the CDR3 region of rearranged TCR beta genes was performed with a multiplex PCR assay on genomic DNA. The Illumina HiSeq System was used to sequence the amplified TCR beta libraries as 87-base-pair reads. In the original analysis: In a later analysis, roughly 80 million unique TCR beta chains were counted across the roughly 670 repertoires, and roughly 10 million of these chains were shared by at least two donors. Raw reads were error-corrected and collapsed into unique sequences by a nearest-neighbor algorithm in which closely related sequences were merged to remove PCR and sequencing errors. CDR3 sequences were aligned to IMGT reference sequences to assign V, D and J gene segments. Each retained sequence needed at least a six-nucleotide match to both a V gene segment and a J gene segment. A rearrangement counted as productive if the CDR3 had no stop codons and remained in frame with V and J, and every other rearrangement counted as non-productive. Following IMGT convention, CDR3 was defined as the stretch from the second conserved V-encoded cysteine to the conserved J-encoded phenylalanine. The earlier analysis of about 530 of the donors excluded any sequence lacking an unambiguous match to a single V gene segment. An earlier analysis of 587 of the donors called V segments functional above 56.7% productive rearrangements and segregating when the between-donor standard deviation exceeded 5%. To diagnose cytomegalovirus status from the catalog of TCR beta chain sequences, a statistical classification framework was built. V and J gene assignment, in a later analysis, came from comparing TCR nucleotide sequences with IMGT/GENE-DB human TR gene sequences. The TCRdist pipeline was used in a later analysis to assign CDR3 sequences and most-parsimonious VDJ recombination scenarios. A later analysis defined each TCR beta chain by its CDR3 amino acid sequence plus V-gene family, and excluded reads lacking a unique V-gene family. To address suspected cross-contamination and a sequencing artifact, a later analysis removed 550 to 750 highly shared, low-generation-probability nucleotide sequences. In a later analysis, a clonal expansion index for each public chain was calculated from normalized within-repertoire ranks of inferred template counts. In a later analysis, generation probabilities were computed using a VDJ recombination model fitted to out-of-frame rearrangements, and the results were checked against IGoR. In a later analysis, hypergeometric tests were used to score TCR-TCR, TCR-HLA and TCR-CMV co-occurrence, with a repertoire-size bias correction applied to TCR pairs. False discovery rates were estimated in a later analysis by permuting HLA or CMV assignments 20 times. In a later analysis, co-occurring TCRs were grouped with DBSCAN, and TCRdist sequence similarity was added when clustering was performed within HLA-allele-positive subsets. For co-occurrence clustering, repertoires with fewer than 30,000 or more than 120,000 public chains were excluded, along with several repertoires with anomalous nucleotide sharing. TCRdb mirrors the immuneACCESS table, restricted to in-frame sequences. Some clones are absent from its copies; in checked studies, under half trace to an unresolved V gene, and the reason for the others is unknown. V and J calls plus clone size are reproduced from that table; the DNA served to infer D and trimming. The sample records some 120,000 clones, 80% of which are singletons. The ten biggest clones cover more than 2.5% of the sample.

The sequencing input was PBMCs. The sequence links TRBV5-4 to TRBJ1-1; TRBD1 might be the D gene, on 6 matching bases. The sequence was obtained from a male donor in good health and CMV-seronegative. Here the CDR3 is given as CASSLQGLLAEAFF. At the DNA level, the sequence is TGTGCCAGCAGCCTACAGGGATTGTTGGCTGAAGCTTTCTTT.